The 3 T cell receptor beta chains below come from one sample, sequenced in a study of CD8 T cells in ankylosing spondylitis. TCRdb itself ran the 5' RACE reads through MiXCR, one entry per CDR3 protein. The sample consists of around 300,000 distinct CDR3 sequences, around 15% of them appearing once. Input material: blood, either unsorted or a sorted T cell fraction (not recorded which). All receptors come from a male donor with ankylosing spondylitis or in good health (not recorded which).

The V and J genes are TRBV3-1 and TRBJ1-1; weak D call: TRBD1 (5 bases). V shed 1 base and J shed 1 base, with 13 bases lying between them. Looked up from germline, CDR1 is LGHDT and CDR2 is YNNKEL (reference sequence). This CDR3 contains 16 residues. CDR3 DNA sequence: TGTGCCAGCAGCCAAGGGGGGTCCCACCCGAACACTGAAGCTTTCTTT. The encoded protein is CASSQGGSHPNTEAFF. Full variable domain (outside the CDR3, taken from reference TRBV3-1 and TRBJ1-1): DTAVSQTPKYLVTQMGNDKSIKCEQNLGHDTMYWYKQDSKKFLKIMFSYNNKELIINETVPNRFSPKSPDKAHLNLHINSLELGDSAVYFCASSQGGSHPNTEAFFGQGTRLTVV.

The genes are TRBV3-1 and TRBJ1-2; D not certain. V lost 4 bases and J 0 bases, leaving 9 bases between the germline ends. CDR1 and CDR2 (germline): LGHDT, YNNKEL (reference sequence). There are 14 residues in the CDR3. The CDR3 DNA follows: TGTGCCAGCAGCCCCGGGAGAGCTAACTATGGCTACACCTTC. Amino acids: CASSPGRANYGYTF.

This clonotype was recorded many times. The chain employs TRBV5-1 and TRBJ1-1, with D hard to call. The CDR3 loop spans 15 amino acids. Germline lookup yields CDR1 SGHRS and CDR2 YFSETQ. Deletions cut 0 bases from V and 2 bases from J, with 11 bases between. For the CDR3, the DNA is TGCGCCAGCAGCTTGGAGTCCGGGGTAAACACTGAAGCTTTCTTT. It encodes CASSLESGVNTEAFF.